This T cell receptor beta chain stems from a study of T cell repertoires in cytomegalovirus infection (dated by TCRdb to 2018 to 2020). Some background on the complete study: Peptide stimulations targeted recently identified HLA-C-restricted CMV epitopes, whose presentation resists viral immunomodulation, together with well-studied HLA-B-restricted epitopes. Because public TCR beta signatures pointed to carriage of CMV infection together with the matching HLA type, the HLA type of each donor mattered for the analysis.

Reading the label with the study, this specimen's treatment or condition is: in vitro stimulation with specific CMV peptide epitopes to enrich CMV-specific T cells. CDR1 and CDR2 are drawn from the germline V gene: MNHEY, SVGAGI. Its CDR3 holds 13 amino acids, cysteine through phenylalanine. Only the CDR3 DNA stays, 39 bases, in frame from base 1. Trimming at the junction amounts to 8 bases on V and 4 bases on J, and the germline ends lie 11 bases apart. Beyond this particular receptor, the publication reports: Cumulative frequency of public TCR beta family members discriminated carriers of CMV infection plus the relevant HLA type in this cohort and an independent roughly 320-donor cohort. The ex vivo response was dominated by HLA-C-restricted CMV-specific TCR beta clonotypes, which also provided the single most frequent clonotype in two of eight donors.

On this clonotype itself: Its antigen remains undetermined. No much larger clone exists at a distance of one base, and base qualities are not known.

Sequencer: Illumina HiSeq 1500. The raw public reads went through TCRdb reprocessing: fastp at Q25, MiXCR clone calling, in-frame beta chains kept. Duplicate CDR3 protein sequences are folded into a single record with the most common DNA and genes. The sample includes about 770,000 distinct CDR3 sequences, with about 27% observed a single time. Roughly 13% of the sample comes from the top ten. The rearranged segments are TRBV6-5 and TRBJ1-4; TRBD1 is possibly the D segment (6 matching bases). This specimen was cultured CD8+ T cells from PBMCs, taken from culture after CMV antigen stimulation. The clonotype comes from a human donor in good health (CMV status not recorded). Some clones in this sample may be carry-over from other donors' samples. The CDR3 protein is CASSGQHNEKLFF. The nucleotides read TGTGCCAGCTCGGGACAACATAATGAAAAACTGTTTTTT.